Below, 15 T cell receptor beta chains from the same sample are listed, as sequenced in a study of blood T cell repertoires in COVID-19. Here immunoSEQ multiplex PCR was the method, and the copy in TCRdb shows in-frame clones only, minus some. The table shows under 140,000 clones, with 88% occurring only once. The material sequenced was peripheral blood. The origin of the receptors is a woman in her forties or fifties with acute or convalescent COVID-19.

This sequence joins TRBV3-1 (or the pseudogene TRBV3-2) and TRBJ2-2; 7 nucleotides line up with TRBD2. Germline trimming cut 5 bases from V and 8 bases from J; bases unmatched to any gene: 14. Per germline, CDR1 LGHDT and CDR2 YNNKEL (reference sequence). This CDR3 has 16 residues. Here the CDR3 DNA reads TGTGCCAGCAGCTTCACGGCTGGCGGGAGAGGGGGGGAGCTGTTTTTT. This encodes CASSFTAGGRGGELFF.

The chain employs TRBV28 and TRBJ2-7; D possibly corresponds to TRBD2 (5 bases). Deletions cut 3 bases from V and 6 bases from J, with 15 bases between. CDR3 size: 14 residues. The germline CDR1 and CDR2 sequences are MDHEN and SYDVKM. CDR3 DNA: TGTGCCAGCAGTTTTCTTTTACGGGCGGGCGAGCAGTACTTC. Translated, it gives CASSFLLRAGEQYF. Drawing the rest from reference TRBV28 and TRBJ2-7, the complete variable domain is DVKVTQSSRYLVKRTGEKVFLECVQDMDHENMFWYRQDPGLGLRLIYFSYDVKMKEKGDIPEGYSVSREKKERFSLILESASTNQTSMYLCASSFLLRAGEQYFGPGTRLTVT.

A single count supports this clone. This chain connects TRBV9 to TRBJ1-6, with D unresolved. This CDR3 has 15 amino acids. Germline-derived CDR1 and CDR2 are SGDLS and YYNGEE. Trimming pared 0 bases from V and 9 bases from J, leaving 13 bases between. In DNA, the CDR3 is TGTGCCAGCAGCGTAGTTAACGATGGGCGTTCACCCCTCCACTTT. Translated, it gives CASSVVNDGRSPLHF.

The V and J genes are TRBV5-4 and TRBJ1-2; D is ambiguous. The ends were cut back, 0 bases at V and 1 base at J, with 7 bases in the middle. Germline V CDR1 and CDR2: SGHNT, YYREEE (reference sequence). The CDR3 extends over 14 amino acids. CDR3: CASSLGHDNYGYTF. The CDR3 nucleotides are TGTGCCAGCAGCTTGGGACATGATAACTATGGCTACACCTTC.

J is TRBJ1-3 and V is TRBV30; no definite D call. V lost 2 bases to trimming and J lost 8 bases, with 13 bases between them. CDR3 length equals 13 residues. The germline V gene has CDR1 GTSNPN and CDR2 SVGIG (reference sequence). Here the CDR3 reads CAWSPRPGDTIYF. CDR3 coding DNA: TGTGCCTGGAGTCCTCGACCCGGGGACACCATATATTTT.

The CDR3 spells CASSSGTGLNTEAFF. CDR3 in DNA: TGCGCCAGCAGCTCCGGGACAGGGCTGAACACTGAAGCTTTCTTT. This sequence joins TRBV5-1 and TRBJ1-1, with 9 bases lining up with TRBD1. Germline loops: CDR1 SGHRS, CDR2 YFSETQ. The CDR3 consists of 15 residues. The trim removed 3 bases at V and 0 bases at J, leaving 3 bases unmatched.

This chain joins TRBV7-8 and TRBJ2-1; D is uncertain. This CDR3 has 14 amino acids. Germline V gene sequence: CDR1 SGHVS, CDR2 FQNEAQ. Trimming pared 3 bases from V and 2 bases from J, leaving 8 bases between. The CDR3 coding sequence is TGTGCCAGCAGCTTGGCCCTGGCCTACAATGAGCAGTTCTTC. Amino acid sequence: CASSLALAYNEQFF.

The gene calls are TRBV20-1 and TRBJ2-7; D unclear. The ends were cut back, 3 bases at V and 3 bases at J, with 6 bases in the middle. CDR3 length: 11 residues. In germline, CDR1 is DFQATT, CDR2 SNEGSKA (reference sequence). As DNA, the CDR3 is TGCAGTGCTAGGGCCAACTACGAGCAGTACTTC. Protein sequence: CSARANYEQYF.

Written as DNA, the CDR3 is TGTGCCAGCAGTCCCAACGGCGGCGTTGGAACGGAGCAGTACTTC. Its translation: CASSPNGGVGTEQYF. The J gene is TRBJ2-7, the V gene TRBV7-8; unclear D gene. Trimming removed 6 bases at V and 7 bases at J, with 22 bases between. CDR3 length: 15 amino acids. Germline V CDR1 and CDR2: SGHVS, FQNEAQ.

The chain employs TRBV7-9 and TRBJ2-7, with D perhaps TRBD1 (5 bases). CDR3 length equals 17 residues. Trimming pared 3 bases from V and 4 bases from J, leaving 22 bases between. CDR1 is SEHNR and CDR2 is FQNEAQ in the germline V gene (reference sequence). The CDR3 sequence is CASSFSPSLGRGYEQYF. DNA of the CDR3: TGTGCCAGCAGCTTTAGCCCCTCGCTGGGGCGCGGATACGAGCAGTACTTC.

The gene calls are TRBV3-1 (or the pseudogene TRBV3-2) and TRBJ1-2; D perhaps matches TRBD1 (5 bases). The ends were cut back, 4 bases at V and 1 base at J, with 13 bases in the middle. CDR3 length: 15 amino acids. Per the germline V gene, CDR1 is LGHDT and CDR2 is YNNKEL (reference sequence). The CDR3 loop reads CASSPDSLFNYGYTF. CDR3 sequence (DNA): TGTGCCAGCAGCCCTGACAGTCTTTTTAACTATGGCTACACCTTC.

The rearrangement links TRBV7-9 to TRBJ2-3, with TRBD2 identical over 7 bases. The CDR3 sequence is 16 residues long. After removal of 1 base from V and 0 bases from J, the junction contained 4 bases not matched to a gene. The germline CDR1 and CDR2 sequences are SEHNR and FQNEAQ (reference sequence). As DNA, the CDR3 is TGTGCCAGCAGCTTAGGGCTAGCGGATAGCACAGATACGCAGTATTTT. Its protein product is CASSLGLADSTDTQYF.

The rearrangement links TRBV6-6 to TRBJ2-3, with D perhaps matching TRBD2 (5 bases). The CDR3 contains 16 residues. Germline lookup yields CDR1 MNHNY and CDR2 SVGAGI (reference sequence). Trimming removed 2 bases at V and 0 bases at J, with 12 bases between. The CDR3 DNA reads TGTGCCAGCAGTTACGGTACGGGAACTAGCACAGATACGCAGTATTTT. Translation: CASSYGTGTSTDTQYF.

The chain recombines TRBV29-1 with TRBJ2-2; D is unresolved. V lost 4 bases and J lost 0, with 9 bases in between. The CDR3 extends over 14 amino acids. Germline CDR1 reads SQVTM; CDR2 reads ANQGSEA. This CDR3 is CSVGVQPNTGELFF. CDR3 DNA sequence: TGCAGCGTTGGTGTACAACCGAACACCGGGGAGCTGTTTTTT.

This chain uses TRBV7-9 with TRBJ2-1, with TRBD2 identical over 7 bases. Germline CDR1 is SEHNR and CDR2 is FQNEAQ (reference sequence). V lost 5 bases to trimming and J lost 4 bases; unmatched junction nucleotides: 11. The CDR3 sequence is 16 residues long. The CDR3 loop is CASSRLTSASYNEQFF. CDR3 nucleotide sequence: TGTGCCAGCAGCCGACTCACTAGCGCCTCATACAATGAGCAGTTCTTC.